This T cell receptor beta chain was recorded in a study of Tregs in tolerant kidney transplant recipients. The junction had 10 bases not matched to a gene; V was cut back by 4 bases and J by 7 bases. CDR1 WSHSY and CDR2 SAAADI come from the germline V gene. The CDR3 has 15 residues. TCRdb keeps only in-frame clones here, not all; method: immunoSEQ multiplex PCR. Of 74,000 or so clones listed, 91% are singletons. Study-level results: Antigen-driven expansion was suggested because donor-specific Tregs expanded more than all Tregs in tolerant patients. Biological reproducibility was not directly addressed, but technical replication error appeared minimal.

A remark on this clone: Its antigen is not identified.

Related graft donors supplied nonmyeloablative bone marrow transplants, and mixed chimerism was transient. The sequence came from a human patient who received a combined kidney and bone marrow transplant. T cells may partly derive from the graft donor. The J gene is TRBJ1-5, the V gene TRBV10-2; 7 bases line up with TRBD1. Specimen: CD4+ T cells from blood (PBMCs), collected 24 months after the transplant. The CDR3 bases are TGCGCCAGCAGTGGGGCAGGGGGTGGGGAGCAGCCCCAGCATTTT. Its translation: CASSGAGGGEQPQHF.